The 3 T cell receptor beta chains presented below share a single source sample, sequenced in a study of T cells in Graves' hyperthyroidism and ophthalmopathy. TCR beta CDR3 sequences were amplified from RNA transcripts. Using the HTBI primer set, a first-round RT-PCR was run on the TCR CDR3. TCRdb passed the multiplex PCR reads through MiXCR, listing each CDR3 protein once. Among 350,000 to 400,000 distinct CDR3 sequences listed, approximately 20% were seen once. The sample was blood. All receptors come from a woman under 30 with Graves' hyperthyroidism.

This chain links TRBV5-4 with TRBJ2-5, with D perhaps assigned TRBD1 or TRBD2 (5 bases each). V was pared by 0 bases and J by 3 bases, with 12 bases between. The CDR3 runs 15 residues. Per germline, CDR1 SGHNT and CDR2 YYREEE (reference sequence). The CDR3 DNA sequence: TGTGCCAGCAGCTTGGCGGGACCTCGGAAAGAGACCCAGTACTTC. It yields the protein CASSLAGPRKETQYF.

This clonotype was seen repeatedly, ten times or more. This rearrangement joins TRBV20-1 to TRBJ1-2; 8 positions match TRBD1. J gave up 4 bases and V 1 base, and 8 bases lay outside the gene matches. Germline values: CDR1 DFQATT, CDR2 SNEGSKA (reference sequence). The CDR3 contains 15 residues. The CDR3 here is CSARAKGQGGYGYTF. In DNA form, the CDR3 reads TGCAGTGCTAGAGCCAAAGGACAGGGCGGCTATGGCTACACCTTC.

This clonotype was detected many times. The chain is built from TRBV6-4 and TRBJ2-2, with 7 bases matching TRBD1. The CDR3 is 17 amino acids. Germline V gives CDR1 MRHNA, CDR2 SNTAGT. V was clipped by 8 bases and J by 6 bases; unmatched bases: 18. The CDR3 here is CASCPPGQVYQAGELFF. The CDR3 DNA is TGTGCCAGCTGCCCCCCCGGACAGGTTTACCAGGCCGGGGAGCTGTTTTTT.